This T cell receptor beta chain comes out of a study of tumor-infiltrating lymphocytes in primary liver carcinoma. About this clonotype itself: The junction shows a germline mismatch at one end, possibly a read error.

CDR1 SGHNT and CDR2 YENEEA come from the germline V gene. This CDR3 has 17 residues. A primer in the constant region served to generate TCR beta cDNA from approximately 500 ng of total RNA. Three nested multiplex PCR rounds of slightly modified ARM-PCR generated TCR beta libraries. For roughly 10 cycles apiece, the opening two PCR rounds ran with TRBV1-TRBV30 forward primers and a C-beta reverse primer. TCRdb analysed the multiplex PCR reads with MiXCR anew, one entry per CDR3 protein. The sample holds 310,000 or so distinct CDR3 sequences, 65% seen once. The researchers obtained blood RNA from unsorted whole blood and also extracted germline DNA.

The clonotype comes from a man aged 35-49 years with primary liver carcinoma and hepatitis B virus infection. This rearrangement joins TRBV11-3 to TRBJ2-1, with TRBD2 matching over 9 bases. Sequenced: peripheral blood. The CDR3 region has the DNA TGTACCAGCAGCTTAGACCCTACTGAGGCGGGAGGGCGCAGACAGTTCTTC. This translates into CTSSLDPTEAGGRRQFF.